This TCR beta chain was recovered during a study of T-cell memory formation after mild COVID-19. Study-level information: TCR clusters showed largely donor specificity. Study results and caveats: Certain responding clones were present in pre-infection memory, suggesting participation of cross-reactive memory. Clones that shrank (day 15 to 85) were balanced CD4/CD8, whereas later expanders leaned CD4+. The study found contracting CD4+ clones mainly in CM and EM and contracting CD8+ clones in EMRA.

As regards this clonotype: What it recognizes is unknown.

TCRdb processed the 5' RACE reads anew with MiXCR; each CDR3 protein has one entry. This sample yields 350,000 to 500,000 distinct CDR3 sequences, of which 23% are seen a single time; under 15% belongs to the top ten. The CDR3 has 14 residues. With 1 base removed from V and 2 bases from J, the gap between germline ends came to 9 bases. Germline values: CDR1 GTSNPN, CDR2 SVGIG (reference sequence). This sequence originates from an adult woman who had mild COVID-19 (a few samples of this study predate the infection). Cell type and time point are not known. Source material: PBMCs or a T cell subset sorted from them (not recorded which). This chain joins TRBV30 and TRBJ1-5; D perhaps matches TRBD1 (5 bases). The CDR3 coding sequence is TGTGCCTGGAGTGGGGGGTATGGCAATCAGCCCCAGCATTTT. It translates to CAWSGGYGNQPQHF. The full variable domain, with the rest looked up from reference TRBV30 and TRBJ1-5, is SQTIHQWPATLVQPVGSPLSLECTVEGTSNPNLYWYRQAAGRGLQLLFYSVGIGQISSEVPQNLSASRPQDRQFILSSKKLLLSDSGFYLCAWSGGYGNQPQHFGDGTRLSIL.